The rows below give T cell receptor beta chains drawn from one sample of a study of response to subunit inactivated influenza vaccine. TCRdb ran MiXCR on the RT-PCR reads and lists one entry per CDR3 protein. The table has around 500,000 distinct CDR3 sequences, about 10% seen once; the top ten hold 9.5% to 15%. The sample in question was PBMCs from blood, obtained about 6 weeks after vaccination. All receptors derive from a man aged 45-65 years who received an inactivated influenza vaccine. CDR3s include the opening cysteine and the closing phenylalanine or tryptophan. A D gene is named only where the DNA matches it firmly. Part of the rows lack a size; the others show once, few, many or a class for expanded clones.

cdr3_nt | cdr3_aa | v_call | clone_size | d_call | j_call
TGCAGTGCTAGAGCTTGGGGCACAGATACGCAGTATTTT | CSARAWGTDTQYF | TRBV20-1 | NA | NA | TRBJ2-3
TGCGCCAGCAGCCAAGGGTACAGGGGTGATGGCTACACCTTC | CASSQGYRGDGYTF | TRBV4-3 | few | TRBD1 | TRBJ1-2
TGTGCCATCAGCCCGACCGGGACAGACTATGGCTACACCTTC | CAISPTGTDYGYTF | TRBV10-3 | few | TRBD1 | TRBJ1-2
TGCGCCAGCAACGATCTGAACACCGGGGAGCTGTTTTTT | CASNDLNTGELFF | TRBV5-1 | few | NA | TRBJ2-2
TGTGCCAGCAGCCAAGTGGGCCTAGCGGGACGGAGCTCCTACGAGCAGTACTTC | CASSQVGLAGRSSYEQYF | TRBV3-1 | many | TRBD2 | TRBJ2-7
TGCGCCAGCAGCTTCCAGGGTGTGGAAGAGACCCAGTACTTC | CASSFQGVEETQYF | TRBV5-1 | NA | NA | TRBJ2-5
TGCGCCAGCAGCCGGGACACAGGGTCAGATACGCAGTATTTT | CASSRDTGSDTQYF | TRBV4-3 | few | NA | TRBJ2-3
TGCACGGGGACTAGCGGGACTACCTACGAGCAGTACTTC | CTGTSGTTYEQYF | TRBV20-1 | few | TRBD2 | TRBJ2-7
TGTGCCAGCAGTGAAGGATGGGGACAGGGGAACAAGCAGTACTTC | CASSEGWGQGNKQYF | TRBV6-1 | NA | TRBD1 | TRBJ2-7
TGCAGTCCGAGGACTAGTCGTGCAGATACGCAGTATTTT | CSPRTSRADTQYF | TRBV20-1 | many | TRBD2 | TRBJ2-3
TGCAGCGTTGAACTGGGACGCGAGCAGTACTTC | CSVELGREQYF | TRBV29-1 | many | NA | TRBJ2-7
TGTGCCAGCAGCAAGGGAGGGAACACCGGGGAGCTGTTTTTT | CASSKGGNTGELFF | TRBV9 | NA | NA | TRBJ2-2
TGTGCCAGCTCACCACCGAGCAGGGTTGGGCAGTACTTC | CASSPPSRVGQYF | TRBV18 | few | NA | TRBJ2-7
TGCGCCAGCAGCTTGGACGGCGGCGAGGCAGATACGCAGTATTTT | CASSLDGGEADTQYF | TRBV5-1 | NA | NA | TRBJ2-3
TGTGCCAGCAGTGAAGCGAGACGGATATGGGACCCTAATCTCTTC | CASSEARRIWDPNLF | TRBV6-1 | few | NA | TRBJ2-7
TGTGCCAGCAGCTTAAATCAGGGATCAGATACGCAGTATTTT | CASSLNQGSDTQYF | TRBV7-2 | few | NA | TRBJ2-3
TGCAGTGCTAGCAGGACAGGGGAGGGAACTGAAGCTTTCTTT | CSASRTGEGTEAFF | TRBV20-1 | NA | TRBD1 | TRBJ1-1
TGTGCCAGCAGTTTAAGCCGGGGCAGTAGCAATCAGCCCCAGCATTTT | CASSLSRGSSNQPQHF | TRBV28 | few | NA | TRBJ1-5
TGCGCCAGTAAGACAGGGATTAACTACGAGCAGTACTTC | CASKTGINYEQYF | TRBV5-1 | many | TRBD1 | TRBJ2-7
TGCGCCAGCAGCTTGGTTTCAGGGGGCTACACTGAAGCTTTCTTT | CASSLVSGGYTEAFF | TRBV5-1 | NA | TRBD1 | TRBJ1-1
TGTGCCAGCAGCTTAGTACCGACAGGGGCGGGCACAGATACGCAGTATTTT | CASSLVPTGAGTDTQYF | TRBV11-2 | NA | TRBD1 | TRBJ2-3
TGTGCCAGCAGCGACCCGGGAAAACAACAGTTCTTC | CASSDPGKQQFF | TRBV6-5 | few | NA | TRBJ2-1
TGCAGTGCTAGAGATTTTGCAGCGGGAGGGCAGACCGGGGAGCTGTTTTTT | CSARDFAAGGQTGELFF | TRBV20-1 | few | TRBD2 | TRBJ2-2
TGCGCCAGCAGCCAAGGGCCTGGGGGCACAGATACGCAGTATTTT | CASSQGPGGTDTQYF | TRBV4-1 | few | NA | TRBJ2-3
TGTGCCAGCAGTGAATATGGGGGACAGACCTACGAGCAGTACTTC | CASSEYGGQTYEQYF | TRBV25-1 | many | TRBD1 | TRBJ2-7